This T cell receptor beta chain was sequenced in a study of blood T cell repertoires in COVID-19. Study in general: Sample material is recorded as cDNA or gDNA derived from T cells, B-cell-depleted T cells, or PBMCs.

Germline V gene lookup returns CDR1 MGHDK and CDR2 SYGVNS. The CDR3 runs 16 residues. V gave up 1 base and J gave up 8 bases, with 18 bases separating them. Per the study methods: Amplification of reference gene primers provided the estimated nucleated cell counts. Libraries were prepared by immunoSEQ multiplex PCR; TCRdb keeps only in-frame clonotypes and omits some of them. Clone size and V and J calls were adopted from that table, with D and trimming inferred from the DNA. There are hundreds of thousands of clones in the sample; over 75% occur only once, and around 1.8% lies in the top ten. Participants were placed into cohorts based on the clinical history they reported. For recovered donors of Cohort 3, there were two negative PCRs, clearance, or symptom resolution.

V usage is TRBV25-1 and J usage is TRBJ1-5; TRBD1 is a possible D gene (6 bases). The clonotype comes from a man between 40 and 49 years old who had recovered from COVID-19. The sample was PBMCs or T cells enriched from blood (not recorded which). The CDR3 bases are TGTGCCAGCAGTGAATGGACAGCCGGGATGGGCGAGCCCCAGCATTTT. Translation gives CASSEWTAGMGEPQHF.